This is a list of T cell receptor beta chains from one sample in a study of cytomegalovirus exposure and HLA in healthy donors. Method: immunoSEQ multiplex PCR; TCRdb's copy keeps in-frame clones and lacks some. Of about 190,000 clones listed, around 67% were seen once; the top ten hold 2.5% to 4%. Sequenced input: PBMCs. Every receptor here comes from a woman aged 25 to 39 in good health and CMV-seropositive. Both conserved end residues are part of each CDR3. The D gene is left open where the match is weak. The size entry is marked missing in some rows and otherwise reads once, few, many or a size class.

>few|TRBV10-3|TRBJ1-1|NA
CAISELGQGLRSEAFF
TGTGCCATCAGTGAATTAGGGCAGGGACTTCGCTCTGAAGCTTTCTTT
>few|TRBV27|TRBJ2-7|TRBD2
CASSSRGGVGYEQYF
TGTGCCAGCAGTTCCCGGGGGGGGGTTGGGTACGAGCAGTACTTC
>NA|TRBV9|TRBJ2-1|NA
CASSPTRPDEQFF
TGTGCCAGCAGCCCTACCCGCCCCGATGAGCAGTTCTTC
>NA|TRBV14|TRBJ1-4|TRBD1
CASSRPTGGNEKLFF
TGTGCCAGCAGTCGTCCGACAGGGGGAAATGAAAAACTGTTTTTT
>NA|TRBV5-1|TRBJ2-7|TRBD2
CASSLDTGLVYEQYF
TGCGCCAGCAGCTTGGACACGGGACTAGTTTACGAGCAGTACTTC
>NA|TRBV27|TRBJ2-3|NA
CASSLLALPTDTQYF
TGTGCCAGCAGTTTGCTAGCCCTACCCACAGATACGCAGTATTTT
>few|TRBV6-1|TRBJ1-1|TRBD1
CASSDGGQVNTEAFF
TGTGCCAGCAGTGATGGAGGACAGGTGAACACTGAAGCTTTCTTT
>once|TRBV28|TRBJ1-1|TRBD1
CASTPMTGVRGEAFF
TGTGCCAGCACCCCCATGACAGGGGTTCGTGGTGAAGCTTTCTTT
>once|TRBV27|TRBJ2-1|NA
CASSLSAGANNEQFF
TGTGCCAGCAGTTTATCGGCAGGGGCCAACAATGAGCAGTTCTTC
>NA|TRBV5-6|TRBJ1-3|TRBD1
CASSGDRGKTGNTIYF
TGTGCCAGCAGCGGAGACAGGGGAAAAACTGGAAACACCATATATTTT
>NA|TRBV5-1|TRBJ2-1|NA
CASSLGSYQEQFF
TGCGCCAGCAGCTTGGGGTCCTATCAAGAGCAGTTCTTC
>NA|TRBV11-2|TRBJ2-1|TRBD2
CASSLTSGRYNEQFF
TGTGCCAGCAGCTTAACTAGCGGGAGATACAATGAGCAGTTCTTC
>few|TRBV19|TRBJ2-5|TRBD2
CASRIFGGGQETQYF
TGTGCCAGTAGAATTTTCGGCGGGGGACAAGAGACCCAGTACTTC
>NA|TRBV2|TRBJ2-7|TRBD2
CASRLTSATSYEQYF
TGTGCCAGCAGGCTTACTAGCGCAACATCCTACGAGCAGTACTTC
>NA|TRBV6-5|TRBJ2-7|NA
CASSMDDRTYEQYF
TGTGCCAGCAGTATGGACGACAGAACCTACGAGCAGTACTTC
>NA|TRBV27|TRBJ2-1|NA
CASSTLATPYNEQFF
TGTGCCAGCAGTACATTAGCCACCCCCTACAATGAGCAGTTCTTC
>NA|TRBV7-2|TRBJ1-1|TRBD1
CASSSTGGRTEAFF
TGTGCCAGCAGCTCCACAGGGGGAAGGACTGAAGCTTTCTTT
>NA|TRBV11-3|TRBJ1-1|TRBD1
CASILGSGGSTEAFF
TGTGCCAGCATCTTAGGGTCAGGGGGCTCTACTGAAGCTTTCTTT
>NA|TRBV25-1|TRBJ2-7|TRBD2
CASSEPSGARYEQYF
TGTGCCAGCAGTGAACCTAGCGGGGCAAGATACGAGCAGTACTTC
>NA|TRBV6-4|TRBJ2-2|TRBD2
CASSALAGVPGELFF
TGTGCCAGCAGTGCCCTAGCGGGAGTACCCGGGGAGCTGTTTTTT
>NA|TRBV4-2|TRBJ2-7|TRBD2
CASSQGTSGDEQYF
TGTGCCAGCAGCCAGGGGACTAGCGGCGACGAGCAGTACTTC
>NA|TRBV14|TRBJ2-7|TRBD1
CASSQLSGGTSYEQYF
TGTGCCAGCAGCCAGTTGTCAGGGGGAACCAGCTACGAGCAGTACTTC
>NA|TRBV29-1|TRBJ2-6|TRBD1
CSVGQGNGANVLTF
TGCAGCGTTGGACAGGGTAACGGGGCCAACGTCCTGACTTTC
>NA|TRBV7-9|TRBJ2-5|TRBD2
CASSPGLAGGETQYF
TGTGCCAGCAGCCCGGGACTAGCGGGAGGAGAGACCCAGTACTTC
>NA|TRBV5-1|TRBJ1-2|NA
CASSLQTGPFNYGYTF
TGCGCCAGCAGCCTCCAGACAGGTCCCTTTAACTATGGCTACACCTTC
>few|TRBV5-5|TRBJ2-4|NA
CASSAGTEGNIQYF
TGTGCCAGCAGCGCGGGGACAGAGGGAAACATTCAGTACTTC
>NA|TRBV5-4|TRBJ2-7|TRBD1
CASQTGGAGEQYF
TGTGCCAGCCAAACAGGGGGCGCGGGAGAGCAGTACTTC
>NA|TRBV5-1|TRBJ1-4|NA
CASSLSGETEKLFF
TGCGCCAGCAGCTTGTCGGGGGAGACCGAAAAACTGTTTTTT
>NA|TRBV6-1|TRBJ1-5|TRBD1
CASSDLMDRWSNQPQHF
TGTGCCAGCAGTGACCTCATGGACAGGTGGAGCAATCAGCCCCAGCATTTT
>NA|TRBV27|TRBJ2-5|NA
CASSFDGLSKYF
TGTGCCAGCAGTTTTGACGGACTATCAAAGTACTTC
>NA|TRBV6-6|TRBJ2-7|NA
CASSPRRQAGYEQYF
TGTGCCAGCAGTCCTCGTCGTCAGGCTGGCTACGAGCAGTACTTC
>NA|TRBV5-1|TRBJ2-1|NA
CASSLSGSSYNEQFF
TGCGCCAGCAGCTTGAGCGGAAGCTCCTACAATGAGCAGTTCTTC
>NA|TRBV27|TRBJ2-7|TRBD2
CASTGGGPHEQYF
TGTGCCAGCACCGGGGGGGGGCCCCACGAGCAGTACTTC
>NA|TRBV6-1|TRBJ2-3|TRBD1
CVITGGGTDTQYF
TGTGTCATTACAGGGGGCGGCACAGATACGCAGTATTTT
>NA|TRBV19|TRBJ2-7|NA
CASSPTRGGVYEQYF
TGTGCCAGTAGTCCCACTAGGGGGGGCGTTTACGAGCAGTACTTC
>NA|TRBV6-6|TRBJ1-6|NA
CASSPQAYNSPLHF
TGTGCCAGCAGTCCACAGGCTTATAATTCACCCCTCCACTTT
>NA|TRBV5-1|TRBJ2-5|NA
CASSLSGEKETQYF
TGCGCCAGCAGCTTGTCCGGGGAAAAGGAGACCCAGTACTTC
>NA|TRBV6-1|TRBJ2-7|TRBD2
CASSPPKAGAYEQYF
TGTGCCAGCAGTCCCCCAAAAGCGGGAGCCTACGAGCAGTACTTC
>NA|TRBV4-1|TRBJ1-2|NA
CASSLTKQGLDGYTF
TGCGCCAGCAGCCTAACCAAACAGGGTCTTGATGGCTACACCTTC
>once|TRBV4-1|TRBJ2-3|TRBD2
CASSQTSGNTDTQYF
TGCGCCAGCAGCCAAACTAGCGGGAACACAGATACGCAGTATTTT
>NA|TRBV15|TRBJ2-1|NA
CATSRDLDSGYNEQFF
TGTGCCACCAGCAGAGATTTGGATAGCGGATACAATGAGCAGTTCTTC
>few|TRBV28|TRBJ2-3|NA
CASSFRTPTTDTQYF
TGTGCCAGCAGTTTTCGCACTCCAACCACAGATACGCAGTATTTT
>NA|TRBV4-1|TRBJ1-1|NA
CASSRIRVKPTEAFF
TGCGCCAGCAGCCGAATCAGGGTGAAACCCACTGAAGCTTTCTTT
>NA|TRBV11-2|TRBJ2-2|NA
CASSLQLHTGELFF
TGTGCCAGCAGCTTACAACTACACACCGGGGAGCTGTTTTTT